The rows below give T cell receptor beta chains drawn from one sample of a study of regulatory T cells in long-lasting Graves disease. Each CDR3 protein gets one entry after TCRdb re-called the multiplex PCR reads with MiXCR. The sample lists about 460,000 distinct CDR3 sequences; around a fifth were seen once. Sequencing used peripheral blood mononuclear cells (PBMCs), obtained when the disease was refractory, from a patient treated with antithyroid drugs. These receptors came from a female donor with Graves disease. CDR3s include the opening cysteine and the closing phenylalanine or tryptophan. Each record gives: D gene, CDR3 length, clone size, J gene, V gene, CDR3 protein, CDR3 DNA. A D gene is named only where the DNA matches it firmly. Clone size is stated in some rows and not others, as once, few, many or a class when expanded.

.,13,many,TRBJ1-1,TRBV19,CASKDRNGAEAFF,TGTGCCAGTAAAGACAGAAACGGGGCTGAAGCTTTCTTT
.,13,many,TRBJ1-1,TRBV7-2,CASRLQPDTEAFF,TGTGCCAGCAGGCTTCAACCGGACACTGAAGCTTTCTTT
TRBD1,14,.,TRBJ2-2,TRBV27,CASSMGQGPGELFF,TGTGCCAGCAGTATGGGACAGGGGCCCGGGGAGCTGTTTTTT
TRBD1,14,few,TRBJ2-2,TRBV6-1,CASRTGQYTGELFF,TGTGCCAGCAGAACGGGACAGTACACCGGGGAGCTGTTTTTT
.,11,many,TRBJ2-4,TRBV10-3,CAISGGNIQYF,TGTGCCATCAGTGGGGGAAACATTCAGTACTTC
.,15,.,TRBJ1-5,TRBV20-1,CSASMGDYSNQPQHF,TGCAGTGCTAGTATGGGGGACTATAGCAATCAGCCCCAGCATTTT
TRBD1,17,many,TRBJ1-2,TRBV2,CASSEWPGGENNYGYTF,TGTGCCAGCAGTGAATGGCCAGGGGGCGAGAATAACTATGGCTACACCTTC
TRBD2,16,many,TRBJ2-7,TRBV28,CASSISLGVAGPEQYF,TGTGCCAGCAGTATCTCCCTTGGGGTAGCGGGGCCAGAGCAGTACTTC
.,12,many,TRBJ1-5,TRBV12-3/TRBV12-4,CASSSGNQPQHF,TGTGCCAGCAGTTCGGGCAATCAGCCCCAGCATTTT
TRBD2,18,few,TRBJ2-3,TRBV2,CASSEVRYSGRRTDTQYF,TGTGCCAGCAGTGAAGTGAGGTATAGCGGGAGGAGGACAGATACGCAGTATTTT
.,14,many,TRBJ2-2,TRBV6-5,CASSYLGFWWELFF,TGTGCCAGCAGTTACCTGGGGTTTTGGTGGGAGCTGTTTTTT
TRBD2,17,.,TRBJ2-7,TRBV7-9,CASSKRGGGQRIYEQYF,TGTGCCAGCAGTAAACGGGGGGGGGGGCAAAGGATCTACGAGCAGTACTTC
.,14,many,TRBJ2-7,TRBV28,CASSLPGRRYEQYF,TGTGCCAGCAGTCTACCTGGGAGAAGGTACGAGCAGTACTTC
.,17,few,TRBJ2-7,TRBV6-1,CASSGGGTGGRPYEQYF,TGTGCCAGCAGTGGAGGCGGGACGGGGGGCCGCCCCTACGAGCAGTACTTC
.,15,.,TRBJ1-1,TRBV5-1,CASSLRSGFNTEAFF,TGTGCCAGCAGCTTGAGGTCCGGCTTTAACACTGAAGCTTTCTTT
.,13,.,TRBJ1-3,TRBV20-1,CSARREAGNTIYF,TGCAGTGCTAGAAGAGAAGCTGGAAACACCATATATTTT
TRBD2,13,few,TRBJ2-2,TRBV6-1,CASTRTRTGELFF,TGTGCCAGCACCCGGACTAGGACCGGGGAGCTGTTTTTT
.,14,many,TRBJ2-5,TRBV3-1,CASSQDQASETQYF,TGTGCCAGCAGCCAAGATCAAGCGTCTGAGACCCAGTACTTC
.,15,.,TRBJ1-2,TRBV7-2,CASSLDQGGGYGYTF,TGTGCCAGCAGCTTAGATCAAGGGGGTGGCTATGGCTACACCTTC
.,12,many,TRBJ1-1,TRBV30,CAWGFRDNEAFF,TGTGCCTGGGGCTTCCGGGACAATGAAGCTTTCTTT
.,11,many,TRBJ2-7,TRBV20-1,CSVRLSYEQYF,TGCAGTGTCAGGTTGTCCTACGAGCAGTACTTC
.,13,many,TRBJ1-2,TRBV7-2,CASSLGGVGDYTF,TGTGCCAGCAGCCTCGGCGGGGTAGGAGACTACACCTTC
.,13,few,TRBJ2-5,TRBV30,CAWSRDFQETQYF,TGTGCCTGGAGTCGAGACTTCCAAGAGACCCAGTACTTC
.,14,.,TRBJ1-2,TRBV20-1,CSARGDGGSEGYTF,TGCAGTGCTAGAGGGGATGGGGGCTCGGAAGGCTACACCTTC
.,15,many,TRBJ2-4,TRBV12-3/TRBV12-4,CASSFGLHPKNIQYF,TGTGCCAGCAGTTTTGGTCTTCACCCCAAAAACATTCAGTACTTC
.,14,many,TRBJ1-1,TRBV28,CASSAPGGNTEAFF,TGTGCCAGCAGTGCTCCGGGAGGGAACACTGAAGCTTTCTTT
.,13,.,TRBJ1-1,TRBV2,CASRPVMNTEAFF,TGTGCCAGCCGTCCAGTTATGAACACTGAAGCTTTCTTT
TRBD1,14,.,TRBJ2-5,TRBV9,CASSGQGVQETQYF,TGTGCCAGCAGCGGACAGGGGGTCCAAGAGACCCAGTACTTC
TRBD1,15,many,TRBJ2-7,TRBV7-2,CASSLEGQTAYEQYF,TGTGCCAGCAGCTTAGAGGGACAGACAGCCTACGAGCAGTACTTC
.,13,.,TRBJ1-2,TRBV19,CASSIRGLEGYTF,TGTGCCAGTAGTATAAGGGGGTTGGAAGGCTACACCTTC
TRBD1,15,many,TRBJ1-5,TRBV28,CASTVDRGLNQPQHF,TGTGCCAGCACCGTTGACAGGGGGCTCAATCAGCCCCAGCATTTT
TRBD1,14,many,TRBJ1-2,TRBV15,CATRRQGGEYGYTF,TGTGCCACCAGACGACAGGGGGGAGAATATGGCTACACCTTC
TRBD2,14,many,TRBJ2-5,TRBV6-1,CASSGLAAQETQYF,TGTGCCAGCAGTGGACTAGCGGCCCAAGAGACCCAGTACTTC
.,15,few,TRBJ1-1,TRBV5-1,CASSLGSLDSLKAFF,TGCGCCAGCAGCTTGGGGTCTCTGGACAGTCTGAAAGCTTTCTTT
.,13,.,TRBJ2-7,TRBV13,CASSPDGSYEQYF,TGTGCCAGCAGCCCGGACGGTTCCTACGAGCAGTACTTC